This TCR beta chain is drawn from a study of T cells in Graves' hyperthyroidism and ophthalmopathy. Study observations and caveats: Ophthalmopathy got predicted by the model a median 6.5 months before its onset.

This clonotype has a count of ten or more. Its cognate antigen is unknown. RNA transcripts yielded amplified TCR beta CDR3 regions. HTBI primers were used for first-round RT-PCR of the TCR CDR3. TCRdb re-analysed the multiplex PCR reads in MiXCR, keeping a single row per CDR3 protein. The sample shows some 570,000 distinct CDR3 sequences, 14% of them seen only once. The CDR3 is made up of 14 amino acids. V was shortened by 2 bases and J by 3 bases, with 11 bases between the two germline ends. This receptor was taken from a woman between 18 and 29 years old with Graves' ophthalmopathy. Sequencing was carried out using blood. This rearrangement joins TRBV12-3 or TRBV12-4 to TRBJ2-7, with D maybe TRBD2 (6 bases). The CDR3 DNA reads TGTGCCAGCAGTTTAATGGGACTCCTCTACGAGCAGTACTTC. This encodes CASSLMGLLYEQYF.